The text below deals with one T cell receptor (beta chain). This clone's antigen is unknown. Base qualities are not recorded, but no much larger clone differs from it by a single base. The immunoSEQ Assay was the method used to sequence TCRbeta CDR3 regions. After extraction, genomic DNA underwent amplification by bias-controlled multiplex PCR, followed by high-throughput sequencing. On the authors' methods: To quantify the absolute abundance of every unique TCRbeta CDR3 region, sequences were collapsed and filtered. T cell fraction was estimated by normalization of TCRbeta template counts to usable DNA, with usable DNA being measured through amplification of reference genes present in all nucleated cells. Repertoire TCRs were annotated as SARS-CoV-2-specific by exact matching of V gene, CDR3 amino acid sequence and J gene to a known reactive TCR set. The reference SARS-CoV-2 TCR set was obtained from MIRA and was filtered for enrichment in COVID-19-positive ImmuneCODE repertoires, whereby public or cross-reactive TCRs were removed. Using the MIRA antigens, annotated TCRs were further analysed by specific ORF or by position within an ORF. Breadth was defined as annotated unique rearrangements over total unique productive rearrangements; depth was the summed frequency of those rearrangements. TCR breadth was compared between groups using two-sided Wilcoxon rank-sum tests. TCRdb stores this immuneACCESS table with in-frame sequences only. Part of the clones is absent; in the studies checked, under half of the shortfall reflects unresolved V genes, and no reason is known for the rest. That table is the source of V, J and clone size, and D and trimming were worked out from the DNA. The sample has fewer than 400,000 clones on record, about 85% of them singletons. Together, the top ten hold 3.5% of the sample.

The data are from a study of Ad26.COV2.S vaccination and SARS-CoV-2 variants (dated by TCRdb to the early 2020s). Describing the broader study: Vaccine-arm donors were drawn from COV1001, a multicentre, randomized, double-blind, placebo-controlled phase I-IIa trial of Ad26.COV2.S in healthy adults. Ad26.COV2.S was administered intramuscularly at a dose of 5x10^10 or 1x10^11 viral particles, either as one shot or as two shots given 56 days apart. TCRbeta repertoire sequencing served as the tool for gauging how specific and how broad the SARS-CoV-2-reactive T cell receptors were following Ad26.COV2.S vaccination. A total of approximately 30 samples were included in the TCR-sequenced set, comprising 19 Ad26.COV2.S vaccine recipients, 5 placebo recipients and 8 SARS-CoV-2 convalescent individuals. Participants in the trial were split at random into five groups of five each, receiving low-dose or high-dose Ad26.COV2.S once or twice, or else placebo on both occasions. Blinding of investigators to trial group allocation was maintained during experiments and outcome assessment.

Broader findings and caveats from the paper: Comparable non-spike TCR breadth was observed between vaccine and placebo recipients, consistent with only spike being contained in the vaccine. Higher spike-specific TCR breadth was observed in Ad26.COV2.S recipients than in placebo recipients (P = 0.0014). The study was not powered to compare responses between vaccine doses or regimens. According to the authors, total T cell responses may have been underestimated by the TCR breadth and depth analyses. After vaccination, substantial breadth of spike-specific CD8+ and CD4+ T cell responses was reported.

Reading from cysteine to phenylalanine, the CDR3 counts 14 amino acids. Solely the CDR3 DNA is kept, with 42 bases framed from the first base. The junction shows trimming of 6 bases on V and 7 bases on J, and the gene matches do not reach 10 bases of it. Reading the germline V gene gives CDR1 SQVTM and CDR2 ANQGSEA. The treatment or condition label for this specimen denotes: around 19 received Ad26.COV2.S at low or high dose, single or two shots; a few received placebo; per-sample allocation not given. For vaccine and placebo recipients, repertoires were sequenced using samples collected on day 63 after the first injection. Between 29 July and 7 August 2020, Cohort 1b enrolled 20 to 30 adults aged 18-55 years at one site in Boston, USA. As a vaccine, Ad26.COV2.S was a replication-incompetent adenovirus type 26 vector that expressed a prefusion-stabilized SARS-CoV-2 spike protein derived from the original Wuhan strain.

Source: peripheral blood, taken in a trial of Ad26.COV2.S vaccine versus placebo. This clonotype was sampled from a person aged 18-65 years who received the Ad26.COV2.S COVID-19 vaccine or a placebo. This chain joins TRBV29-1 to TRBJ1-4; TRBD1 fits 8 bases in the junction. CDR3 region: CSVGERTGIEKLFF. The nucleotide sequence is TGCAGCGTAGGGGAGCGGACAGGGATTGAAAAACTGTTTTTT. With the rest looked up from the reference TRBV29-1 and TRBJ1-4 genes rather than sequenced, the full variable domain is SAVISQKPSRDICQRGTSLTIQCQVDSQVTMMFWYRQQPGQSLTLIATANQGSEATYESGFVIDKFPISRPNLTFSTLTVSNMSPEDSSIYLCSVGERTGIEKLFFGSGTQLSVL.